The present T cell receptor (beta chain) was sequenced within a study of low-dose radiotherapy and immunotherapy resistance in tumors. About the study: Cohort 2 was treated with 1 Gy per fraction every two weeks, amounting to 13 Gy across 26 weeks.

As concerns this clonotype: The junction departs from germline at one end; a sequencing error may be responsible.

All of the donors were given nivolumab, ipilimumab, aspirin, low-dose cyclophosphamide and low-dose radiotherapy as part of RACIN, a single-arm trial. Priming of first-strand cDNA relied on TRAV- and TRBV-specific primers (covering alpha and beta chains). It was with a constant-region primer and a V-primer adapter that TCRs were amplified over around 19 PCR cycles. MiXCR, run by TCRdb on the reads, gives a single entry per CDR3 protein. The sample holds under 11,000 distinct CDR3 sequences, 50% to 70% seen once. The length of the CDR3 is 13 residues. Germline V gene lookup returns CDR1 LNHDA and CDR2 SQIVND (reference sequence).

The V and J genes are TRBV19 and TRBJ2-5, with D perhaps given as TRBD1 or TRBD2 (5 bases each). This TCR came from a human donor with advanced metastatic prostate, ovarian, gallbladder or colorectal cancer (not recorded which). This table probably holds off-target reads from a library built for another chain. CDR3 DNA: TGTGCCAGCAGTACCGGGGCCCAAGAGACCCAGTACTTC. As protein: CASSTGAQETQYF.